The source of this T cell receptor (beta chain) is a study of early T cells in non-severe SARS-CoV-2 infection. The CDR3 runs to 15 residues. Germline V gives CDR1 SEHNR, CDR2 FQNEAQ (reference sequence). The junction had 5 bases not matched to a gene; V was cut back by 4 bases and J by 5 bases. MiXCR, applied by TCRdb to the 5' RACE reads, yields one record per CDR3 protein. The sample contains about 77,000 distinct CDR3 sequences, about a sixth of which appear only once. Sequenced material: whole blood. J is TRBJ1-6 and V is TRBV7-9; 7 bases are a match to TRBD1. This receptor was identified in an adult who was a healthcare worker with PCR-confirmed SARS-CoV-2 infection or an uninfected control (not recorded which). The CDR3 loop reads CASSSRQGDNSPLHF. For the CDR3, the DNA is TGTGCCAGCAGCTCCCGACAGGGAGATAATTCACCCCTCCACTTT.